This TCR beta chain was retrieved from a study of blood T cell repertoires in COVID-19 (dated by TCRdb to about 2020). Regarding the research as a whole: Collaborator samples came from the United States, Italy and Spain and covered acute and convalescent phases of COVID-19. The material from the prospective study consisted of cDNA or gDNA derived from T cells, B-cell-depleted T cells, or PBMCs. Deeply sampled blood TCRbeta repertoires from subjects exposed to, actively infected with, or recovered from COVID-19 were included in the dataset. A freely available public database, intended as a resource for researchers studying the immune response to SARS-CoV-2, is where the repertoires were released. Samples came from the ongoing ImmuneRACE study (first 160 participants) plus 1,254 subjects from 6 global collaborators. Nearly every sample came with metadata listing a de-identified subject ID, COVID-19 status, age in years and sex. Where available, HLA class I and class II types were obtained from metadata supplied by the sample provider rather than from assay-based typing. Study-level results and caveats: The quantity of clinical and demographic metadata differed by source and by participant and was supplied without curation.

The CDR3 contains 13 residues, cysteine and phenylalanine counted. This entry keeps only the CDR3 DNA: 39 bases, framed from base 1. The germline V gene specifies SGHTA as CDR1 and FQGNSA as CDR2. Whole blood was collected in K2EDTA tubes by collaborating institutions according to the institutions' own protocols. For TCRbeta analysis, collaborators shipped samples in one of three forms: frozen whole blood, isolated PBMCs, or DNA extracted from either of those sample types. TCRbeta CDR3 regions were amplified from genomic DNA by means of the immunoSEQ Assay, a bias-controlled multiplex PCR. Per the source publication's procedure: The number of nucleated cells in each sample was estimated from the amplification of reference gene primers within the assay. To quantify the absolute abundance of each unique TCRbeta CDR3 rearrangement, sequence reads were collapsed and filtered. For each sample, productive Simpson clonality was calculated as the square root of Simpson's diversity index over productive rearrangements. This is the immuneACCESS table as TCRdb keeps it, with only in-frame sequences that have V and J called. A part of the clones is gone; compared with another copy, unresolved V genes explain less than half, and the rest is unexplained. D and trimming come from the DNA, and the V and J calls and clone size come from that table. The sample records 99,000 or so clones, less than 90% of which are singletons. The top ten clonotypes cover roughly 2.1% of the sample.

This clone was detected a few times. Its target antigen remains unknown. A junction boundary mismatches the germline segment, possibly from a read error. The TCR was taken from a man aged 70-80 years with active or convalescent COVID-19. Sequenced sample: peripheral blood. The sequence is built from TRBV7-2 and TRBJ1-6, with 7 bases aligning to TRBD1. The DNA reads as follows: TGTGCCAGCAGCTTAGGTTCGGACAGGCCCCACAACTTT. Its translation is CASSLGSDRPHNF.